Sequencing of this T cell receptor (beta chain) was carried out in a study of blood T cell repertoires in COVID-19. This clone came up a few times. TCRdb's copy holds only in-frame clones and misses some; the assay was immunoSEQ multiplex PCR. The profile shows fewer than 250,000 clones, 89% of them singletons. Germline V gene lookup returns CDR1 ENHRY and CDR2 SYGVKD. The CDR3 is 15 amino acids. V was pared by 0 bases and J by 0 bases, with 8 bases between. The sample was PBMCs or T cells enriched from blood (not recorded which). The TCR originated in a woman aged 18-30 years who had recovered from COVID-19. The chain couples TRBV10-3 to TRBJ1-1; D remains unclear. Here the CDR3 reads CAISESSFMNTEAFF. CDR3 sequence (DNA): TGTGCCATCAGTGAGTCAAGCTTCATGAACACTGAAGCTTTCTTT.